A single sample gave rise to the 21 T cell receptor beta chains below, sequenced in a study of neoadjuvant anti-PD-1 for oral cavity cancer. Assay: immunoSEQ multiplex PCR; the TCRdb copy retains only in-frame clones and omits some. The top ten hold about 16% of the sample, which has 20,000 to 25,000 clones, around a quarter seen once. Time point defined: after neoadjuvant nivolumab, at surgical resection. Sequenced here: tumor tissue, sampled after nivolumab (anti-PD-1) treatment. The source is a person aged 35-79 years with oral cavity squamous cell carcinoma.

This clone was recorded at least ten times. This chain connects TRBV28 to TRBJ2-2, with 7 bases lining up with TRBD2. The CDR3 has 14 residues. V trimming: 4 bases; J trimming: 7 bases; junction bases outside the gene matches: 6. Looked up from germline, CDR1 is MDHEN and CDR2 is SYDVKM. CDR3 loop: CASSWTSAFGELFF. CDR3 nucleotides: TGTGCCAGCAGTTGGACTAGTGCCTTCGGGGAGCTGTTTTTT. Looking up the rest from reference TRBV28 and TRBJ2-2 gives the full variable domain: DVKVTQSSRYLVKRTGEKVFLECVQDMDHENMFWYRQDPGLGLRLIYFSYDVKMKEKGDIPEGYSVSREKKERFSLILESASTNQTSMYLCASSWTSAFGELFFGEGSRLTVL.

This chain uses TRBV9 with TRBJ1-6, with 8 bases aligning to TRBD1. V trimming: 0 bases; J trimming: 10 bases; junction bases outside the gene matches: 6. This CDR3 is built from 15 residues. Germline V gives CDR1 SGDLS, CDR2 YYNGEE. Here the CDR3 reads CASSVAGQGGSPLHF. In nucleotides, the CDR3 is TGTGCCAGCAGCGTAGCCGGACAGGGCGGATCACCCCTCCACTTT. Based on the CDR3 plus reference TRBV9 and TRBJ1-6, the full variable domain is DSGVTQTPKHLITATGQRVTLRCSPRSGDLSVYWYQQSLDQGLQFLIQYYNGEERAKGNILERFSAQQFPDLHSELNLSSLELGDSALYFCASSVAGQGGSPLHFGNGTRLTVT.

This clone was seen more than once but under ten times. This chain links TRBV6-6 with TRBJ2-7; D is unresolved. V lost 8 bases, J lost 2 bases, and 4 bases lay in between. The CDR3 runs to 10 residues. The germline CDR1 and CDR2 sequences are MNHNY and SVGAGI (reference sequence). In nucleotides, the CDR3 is TGTGCCAGCGGTACCTACGAGCAGTACTTC. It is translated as CASGTYEQYF.

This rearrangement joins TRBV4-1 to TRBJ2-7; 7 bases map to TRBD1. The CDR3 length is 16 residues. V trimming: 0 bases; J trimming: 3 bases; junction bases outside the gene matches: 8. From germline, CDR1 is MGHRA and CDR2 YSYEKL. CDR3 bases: TGCGCCAGCAGCCAAGATTTTCGGACAGGCATCTACGAGCAGTACTTC. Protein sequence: CASSQDFRTGIYEQYF.

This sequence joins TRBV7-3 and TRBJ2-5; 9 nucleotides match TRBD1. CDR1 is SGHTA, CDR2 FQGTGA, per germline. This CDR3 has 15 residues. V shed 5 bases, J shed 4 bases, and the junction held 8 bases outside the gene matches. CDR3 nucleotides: TGTGCCAGCAGCAATGGACAGGGGAGCCTAGAGACCCAGTACTTC. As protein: CASSNGQGSLETQYF.

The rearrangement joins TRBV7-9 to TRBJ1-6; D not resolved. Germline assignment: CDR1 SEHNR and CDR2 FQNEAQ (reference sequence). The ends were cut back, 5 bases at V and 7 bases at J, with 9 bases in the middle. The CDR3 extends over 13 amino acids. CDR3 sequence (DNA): TGTGCCAGCAGCACTAGCGGCAATTCACCCCTCCACTTT. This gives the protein CASSTSGNSPLHF. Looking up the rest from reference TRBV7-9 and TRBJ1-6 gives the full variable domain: DTGVSQNPRHKITKRGQNVTFRCDPISEHNRLYWYRQTLGQGPEFLTYFQNEAQLEKSRLLSDRFSAERPKGSFSTLEIQRTEQGDSAMYLCASSTSGNSPLHFGNGTRLTVT.

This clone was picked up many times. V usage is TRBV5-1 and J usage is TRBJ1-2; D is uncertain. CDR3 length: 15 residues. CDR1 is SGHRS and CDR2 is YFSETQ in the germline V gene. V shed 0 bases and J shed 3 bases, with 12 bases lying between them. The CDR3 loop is CASSLAVWGDYGYTF. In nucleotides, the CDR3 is TGCGCCAGCAGCTTGGCGGTATGGGGAGACTATGGCTACACCTTC.

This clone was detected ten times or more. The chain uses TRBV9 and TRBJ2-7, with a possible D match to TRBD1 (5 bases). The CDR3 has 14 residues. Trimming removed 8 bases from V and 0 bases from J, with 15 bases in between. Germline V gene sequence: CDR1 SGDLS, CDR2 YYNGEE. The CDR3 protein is CASSRAASSYEQYF. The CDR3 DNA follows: TGTGCCAGTTCCAGGGCAGCCAGCTCCTACGAGCAGTACTTC.

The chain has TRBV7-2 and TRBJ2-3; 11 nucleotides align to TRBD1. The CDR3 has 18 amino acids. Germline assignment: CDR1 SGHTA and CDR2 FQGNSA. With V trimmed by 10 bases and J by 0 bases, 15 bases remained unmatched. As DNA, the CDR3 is TGTGCCACCGCCCGTGGAGCGGGACAGGGGGGCAGCACAGATACGCAGTATTTT. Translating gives CATARGAGQGGSTDTQYF. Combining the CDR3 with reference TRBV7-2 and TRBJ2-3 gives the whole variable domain GAGVSQSPSNKVTEKGKDVELRCDPISGHTALYWYRQSLGQGLEFLIYFQGNSAPDKSGLPSDRFSAERTGGSVSTLTIQRTQQEDSAVYLCATARGAGQGGSTDTQYFGPGTRLTVL.

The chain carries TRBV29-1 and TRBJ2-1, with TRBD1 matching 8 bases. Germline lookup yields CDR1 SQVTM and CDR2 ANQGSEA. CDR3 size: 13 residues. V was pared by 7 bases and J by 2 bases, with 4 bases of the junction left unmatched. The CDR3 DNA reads TGCAGCGCGGACAGGGAGGCCTACAATGAGCAGTTCTTC. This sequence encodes CSADREAYNEQFF.

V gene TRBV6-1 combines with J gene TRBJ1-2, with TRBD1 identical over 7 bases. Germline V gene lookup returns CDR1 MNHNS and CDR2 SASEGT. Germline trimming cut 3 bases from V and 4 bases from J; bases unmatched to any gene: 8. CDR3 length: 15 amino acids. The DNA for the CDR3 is TGTGCCAGCAGTGATCTATGGACAGGAAGCTATGGCTACACCTTC. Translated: CASSDLWTGSYGYTF.

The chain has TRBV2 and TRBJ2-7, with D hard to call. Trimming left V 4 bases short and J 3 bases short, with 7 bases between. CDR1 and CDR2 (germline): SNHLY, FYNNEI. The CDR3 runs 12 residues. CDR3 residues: CASSAGFYEQYF. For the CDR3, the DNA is TGTGCCAGCAGTGCGGGTTTCTACGAGCAGTACTTC.

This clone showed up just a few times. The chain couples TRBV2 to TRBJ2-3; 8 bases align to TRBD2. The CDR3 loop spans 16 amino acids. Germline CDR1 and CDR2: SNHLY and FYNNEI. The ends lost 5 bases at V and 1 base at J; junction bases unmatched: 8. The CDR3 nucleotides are TGTGCCAGCAGTAGCCCGCGGGGGGTTCGCACAGATACGCAGTATTTT. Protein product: CASSSPRGVRTDTQYF.

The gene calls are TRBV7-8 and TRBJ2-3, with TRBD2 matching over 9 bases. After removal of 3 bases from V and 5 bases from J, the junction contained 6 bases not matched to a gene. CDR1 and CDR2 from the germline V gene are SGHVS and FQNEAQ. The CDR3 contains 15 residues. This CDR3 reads CASSFSGSLGDTQYF. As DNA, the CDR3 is TGTGCCAGCAGCTTTAGCGGGAGTCTTGGAGATACGCAGTATTTT.

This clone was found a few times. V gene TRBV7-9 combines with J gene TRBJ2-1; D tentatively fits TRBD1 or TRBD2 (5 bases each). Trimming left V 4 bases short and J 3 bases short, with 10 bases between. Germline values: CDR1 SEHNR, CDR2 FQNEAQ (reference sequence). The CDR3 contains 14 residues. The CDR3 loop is CASSSGPDYNEQFF. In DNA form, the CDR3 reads TGTGCCAGCAGCTCGGGACCTGACTACAATGAGCAGTTCTTC.

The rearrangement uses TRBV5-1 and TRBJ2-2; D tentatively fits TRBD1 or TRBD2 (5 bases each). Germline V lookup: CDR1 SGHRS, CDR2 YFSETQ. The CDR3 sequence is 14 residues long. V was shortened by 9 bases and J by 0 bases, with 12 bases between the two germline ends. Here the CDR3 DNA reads TGCGCCACCAGAGGGGAAGCGAACACCGGGGAGCTGTTTTTT. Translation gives CATRGEANTGELFF. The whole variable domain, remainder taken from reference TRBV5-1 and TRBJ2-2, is KAGVTQTPRYLIKTRGQQVTLSCSPISGHRSVSWYQQTPGQGLQFLFEYFSETQRNKGNFPGRFSGRQFSNSRSEMNVSTLELGDSALYLCATRGEANTGELFFGEGSRLTVL.

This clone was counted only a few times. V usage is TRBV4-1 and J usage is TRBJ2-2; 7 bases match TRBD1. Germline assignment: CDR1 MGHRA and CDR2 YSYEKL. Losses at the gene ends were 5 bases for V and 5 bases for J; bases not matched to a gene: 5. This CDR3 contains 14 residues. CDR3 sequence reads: CASSERQGTGELFF. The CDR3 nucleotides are TGCGCCAGCAGCGAACGACAGGGAACCGGGGAGCTGTTTTTT.

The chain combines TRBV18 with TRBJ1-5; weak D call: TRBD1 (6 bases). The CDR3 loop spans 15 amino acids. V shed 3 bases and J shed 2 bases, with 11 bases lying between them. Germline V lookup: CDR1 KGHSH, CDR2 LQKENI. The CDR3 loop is CASSPQGLGNQPQHF. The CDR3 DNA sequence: TGTGCCAGCTCACCTCAGGGGTTGGGCAATCAGCCCCAGCATTTT.

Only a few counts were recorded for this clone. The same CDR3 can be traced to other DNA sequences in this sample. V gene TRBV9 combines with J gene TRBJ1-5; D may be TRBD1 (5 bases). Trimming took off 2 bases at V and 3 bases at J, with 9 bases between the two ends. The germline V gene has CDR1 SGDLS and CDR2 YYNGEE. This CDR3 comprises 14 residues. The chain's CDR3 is CASSVDGANQPQHF. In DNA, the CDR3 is TGTGCCAGCAGCGTGGACGGGGCCAATCAGCCCCAGCATTTT.

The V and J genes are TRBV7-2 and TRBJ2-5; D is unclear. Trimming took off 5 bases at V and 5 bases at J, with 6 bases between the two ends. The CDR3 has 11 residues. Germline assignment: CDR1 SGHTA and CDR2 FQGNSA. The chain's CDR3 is CASSPKETQYF. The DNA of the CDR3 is TGTGCCAGCAGCCCGAAGGAGACCCAGTACTTC.

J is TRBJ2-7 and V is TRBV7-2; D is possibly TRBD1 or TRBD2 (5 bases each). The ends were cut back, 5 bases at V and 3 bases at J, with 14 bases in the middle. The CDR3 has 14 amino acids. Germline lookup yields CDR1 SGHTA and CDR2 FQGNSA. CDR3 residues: CASSRPGRLYEQYF. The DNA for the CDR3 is TGTGCCAGCAGCCGACCGGGACGGCTCTACGAGCAGTACTTC. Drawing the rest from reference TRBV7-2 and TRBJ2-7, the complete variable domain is GAGVSQSPSNKVTEKGKDVELRCDPISGHTALYWYRQSLGQGLEFLIYFQGNSAPDKSGLPSDRFSAERTGGSVSTLTIQRTQQEDSAVYLCASSRPGRLYEQYFGPGTRLTVT.